These 8 T cell receptor beta chains share one sample of origin, sequenced in a study of shared clonotypes between healthy human individuals (dated by TCRdb to about 2020). CD8 naive samples were CD45RO-negative cells positively selected for CCR7, giving a CD45RA+CCR7+ population that excluded TemRA cells. The library was built by means of the immunoSEQ multiplex PCR assay. Not all clones reach the TCRdb copy of this immuneACCESS table, which keeps in-frame sequences only. Checked studies attribute under half of the gap to unresolved V genes and leave the rest unexplained. The sample table records hundreds of thousands of clones; approximately 95% of these occur just once. The ten biggest clones cover approximately 0.11% of the sample. The sample taken for sequencing was naive CD8+ T cells sorted from blood. Read against the paper, the sample's cell subset or site label means: CD45RA+CCR7+. The receptors here all came from a woman in her twenties or thirties in good health.

With respect to this clone: This sample includes further DNA sequences coding for the same CDR3. The V gene is TRBV19, the J gene TRBJ2-7; D is undetermined. Trimming took off 3 bases at V and 0 bases at J, with 9 bases between the two ends. Germline loops: CDR1 LNHDA, CDR2 SQIVND (reference sequence). The CDR3 covers 14 residues. As DNA, the CDR3 is TGTGCCAGTAGTATTGGGGTCAACTCCTACGAGCAGTACTTC. Its protein product is CASSIGVNSYEQYF.

This clone was seen just once. The rearrangement links TRBV19 to TRBJ1-5; D is unresolved. V shed 3 bases and J shed 0 bases, with 12 bases lying between them. The length of the CDR3 is 16 residues. Looked up from germline, CDR1 is LNHDA and CDR2 is SQIVND (reference sequence). DNA for the CDR3: TGTGCCAGTAGTATGGCCAGAACTTATAGCAATCAGCCCCAGCATTTT. Amino acid sequence: CASSMARTYSNQPQHF.

This chain joins TRBV9 and TRBJ2-7; 8 bases fit TRBD2. The V gene end was trimmed by 0 bases and the J gene end by 4 bases; junction bases not matched to a gene: 12. The CDR3 is made up of 17 amino acids. From germline, CDR1 is SGDLS and CDR2 YYNGEE. CDR3 in amino acids: CASSVDGRAVWDYEQYF. The CDR3 DNA is TGTGCCAGCAGCGTAGACGGGAGGGCCGTATGGGATTACGAGCAGTACTTC.

CDR3 region: CASSKGPNTEAFF. The CDR3 coding sequence is TGTGCCAGCAGCAAGGGACCGAACACTGAAGCTTTCTTT. The V gene is TRBV5-5, the J gene TRBJ1-1; D is possibly TRBD1 (5 bases). The CDR3 extends over 13 amino acids. Trimming stripped 4 bases from V and 1 base from J, with 8 bases between. Per the germline V gene, CDR1 is SGHKS and CDR2 is YYEKEE (reference sequence).

The chain couples TRBV7-9 to TRBJ2-2; D possibly corresponds to TRBD2 (6 bases). Germline values: CDR1 SEHNR, CDR2 FQNEAQ (reference sequence). V gave up 1 base and J gave up 7 bases, with 13 bases separating them. The CDR3 is made up of 15 amino acids. The DNA of the CDR3 is TGTGCCAGCAGCTTAGTTGCGGGATCGAGCGGGGAGCTGTTTTTT. It codes for CASSLVAGSSGELFF.

V and J are TRBV2 and TRBJ1-3; maybe TRBD1 (6 bases). The V and J ends lost 4 bases and 4 bases respectively, with 17 bases between them. This CDR3 has 16 amino acids. In germline, CDR1 is SNHLY, CDR2 FYNNEI. CDR3 nucleotides: TGTGCCAGCAGTGGGAGAGGGGGGGCTAGCGGAAACACCATATATTTT. It is translated as CASSGRGGASGNTIYF.

Worth noting for this clone: The same CDR3 is also encoded by other DNA sequences in this sample. V and J are TRBV14 and TRBJ1-2, with D tentatively TRBD1 (6 bases). The CDR3 consists of 13 residues. CDR1 SGHDN and CDR2 FVKESK come from the germline V gene. Trimming shortened V by 4 bases and J by 4 bases, and 10 bases separated the two germline ends. DNA of the CDR3: TGTGCCAGCAGCCTACAGGGTGTCTATGGCTACACCTTC. The encoded protein is CASSLQGVYGYTF.

The rearrangement uses TRBV19 and TRBJ2-7, with no clear D. Germline lookup yields CDR1 LNHDA and CDR2 SQIVND (reference sequence). V shed 5 bases and J shed 3 bases, with 11 bases lying between them. The CDR3 is 13 residues long. The CDR3 is CASSGIQSYEQYF. The CDR3, as DNA: TGTGCCAGTAGTGGGATACAAAGCTACGAGCAGTACTTC.